This T cell receptor beta chain stems from a study of PD-1 blockade in classical Hodgkin lymphoma (dated by TCRdb to 2020 to 2022). For the study in its entirety: Nivolumab dosing was 3 mg/kg intravenously every 2 weeks, continuing until either disease progression or unacceptable toxicity. To define a peripheral blood immune signature of response to PD-1 blockade in classical Hodgkin lymphoma, the study combined TCR beta sequencing with CyTOF.

Details on this clone: Its antigen is not yet known. No much larger clone exists at a distance of one base, and base qualities are not known.

The sample's time point label is to be understood as: cycle 1 day 1 (C1D1), immediately before nivolumab initiation. Every trial patient had relapsed following autologous stem cell transplantation, and prior brentuximab vedotin exposure was what differed among cohorts A, B and C. The trial cohort comprised about 60 patients with relapsed/refractory classical Hodgkin lymphoma whose best overall responses were complete response, partial response or progressive disease. Trial patients were treated with single-agent nivolumab in the multi-cohort phase II CheckMate 205 trial. An independent review committee assessed best overall response by applying the 2007 International Working Group response criteria. Trial PBMCs were collected immediately before nivolumab initiation (C1D1) and during therapy at cycle 2 day 1 and cycle 4 day 1. Peripheral blood was collected in 8 mL Vacutainer Cell Preparation Tubes, from which PBMCs were isolated by centrifugation and then cryopreserved.

The Qiagen DNeasy kit was used to extract genomic DNA both from unsorted PBMCs and from the negatively selected CD4+ and CD8+ fractions. Amplification of TCR beta CDR3 regions was done by immunoSEQ multiplex PCR with primers that anneal to V and J segments. Amplification bias was minimized using a synthetic immune receptor repertoire, and residual bias was removed computationally after sequencing. The source study handled its data this way. Repertoire diversity was quantified as the Shannon entropy index using custom Python scripts. Unsorted, CD4+ and CD8+ repertoires were analyzed separately, except in combined analyses where CD4+ and CD8+ sequences were merged in silico. Clonal expansion was defined as a frequency increase of at least 2-fold after treatment compared with C1D1, and clones undetected at baseline were assigned a pseudocount of 0.5. Clones with 0 or 1 copy at C1D1 were classified as singleton clones, and clones with 2 or more copies were classified as non-singleton clones. Clones expanded in unsorted samples were annotated as CD4+, CD8+ or unknown by matching protein sequences in sorted samples from the same patient. Wilcoxon tests on paired samples were used to test changes in diversity from C1D1 to C4D1. The source is immuneACCESS, and TCRdb retained only in-frame sequences with V and J called. Part of the clones is not carried over; for the studies checked, unresolved V genes explain less than half of this, and the remainder is unexplained. V, J and clone size reflect that table, while D and trimming were determined from the DNA. In all, the sample holds 40,000 to 45,000 clones, and roughly 78% of those were seen once. The top ten hold 10% to 15% of the sample.

The germline V gene (reference sequence) sets CDR1 to LNHDA and CDR2 to SQIVND. The germline V end is reduced by 3 bases and the J end by 5 bases; junction bases left unmatched: 6. The CDR3 holds 15 amino acids from the cysteine to the phenylalanine. Only CDR3 DNA remains: 45 bases, in frame from the first base. What the research found in general, with its limitations: Patients starting nivolumab less than 1 year after ASCT had lower diversity and were excluded from later analyses to avoid confounding by immune reconstitution. Trial patients achieving complete response had baseline diversity similar to newly diagnosed patients, whereas partial responders and progressors had significantly lower diversity. CD4+ but not CD8+ TCR diversity rose significantly by C4D1 (p=0.0027 vs p=0.16), most apparent in complete responders (p=0.02). Baseline TCR diversity was reported as lower in newly diagnosed patients than in healthy donors, and lower still in relapsed/refractory patients. Only a single clinical trial cohort was studied, and what caused the repertoire differences, possibly disease activity or prior therapy, remained undefined.

The chain joins TRBV19 to TRBJ2-3, with 9 bases aligning to TRBD1. The clonotype comes from a human donor with classical Hodgkin lymphoma. The sample was peripheral blood mononuclear cells (PBMCs), taken at baseline. The DNA reads TGTGCCAGTAGTATCGGACAGGGGTCGGGAGATACGCAGTATTTT. Its product reads: CASSIGQGSGDTQYF.